This T cell receptor beta chain comes out of a study of blood T cell repertoires in COVID-19 (dated by TCRdb to about 2020). As for the study more broadly: Samples covering the acute and convalescent phases of COVID-19 were provided by collaborators in the United States, Italy and Spain. The prospective study material was composed of cDNA or gDNA derived from T cells, B-cell-depleted T cells, or PBMCs. The dataset comprised deeply sampled blood TCRbeta repertoires from subjects exposed to, actively infected with, or recovered from COVID-19. The repertoires were released in a freely available public database intended as a resource for research on the immune response to SARS-CoV-2. Samples came from the ongoing ImmuneRACE study (first 160 participants) plus 1,254 subjects from 6 global collaborators. Nearly every sample came with metadata listing a de-identified subject ID, COVID-19 status, age in years and sex. Where HLA class I and class II types were available, the types were taken from metadata supplied by the sample provider, not from assay-based typing.

On the study overall, not on this receptor specifically: The amount of clinical and demographic metadata varied by source and participant and was provided uncurated.

Of note for this clone: The target of this receptor is not known. It has no much larger one-base neighbor in the sample; base qualities were not kept. Other nucleotide sequences in the sample specify the same CDR3.

Participants in the prospective study were aged roughly 18 to 90 years, lived in over 20 United States geographic areas, and enrolled through a virtual design. Cohort assignment in the prospective study relied on participant-reported clinical history from a screening survey and a study questionnaire. Each participant in the prospective study had whole blood, serum and a nasopharyngeal or oropharyngeal swab collected by mobile phlebotomists. Participants in the prospective study had the option to provide additional blood draws and questionnaires over a roughly 2-month period. Prospective study blood samples were shipped either frozen or at room temperature before DNA extraction. Inclusive of the bounding cysteine and phenylalanine, the CDR3 is 13 residues long. Of all the DNA, just the CDR3 is kept, 39 bases in frame from base 1. V is pruned by 6 bases and J by 6 bases, leaving 8 bases of the junction without a gene match. Taken from the germline V gene, the CDR1 and CDR2 loops are KGHSH and LQKENI.

TCRbeta CDR3 regions were amplified from genomic DNA using the immunoSEQ Assay, a bias-controlled multiplex PCR. The paper's data handling went like this. The number of nucleated cells in each sample was estimated from the amplification of reference gene primers within the assay. To quantify the absolute abundance of each unique TCRbeta CDR3 rearrangement, sequence reads were collapsed and filtered. For each sample, productive Simpson clonality was calculated as the square root of Simpson's diversity index over productive rearrangements. TCRdb's version of the immuneACCESS table is confined to in-frame rearrangements and falls short of the full clone set. An unresolved V gene accounts for under half of the shortfall where checked; the remainder is of unknown origin. The V and J calls and clone size come from that table; D and trimming were worked out from the DNA. For this sample the table gives some 250,000 clones, of which about 91% were detected only once. The ten largest account for 0.95% to 1.5% of the sample.

The V and J genes are TRBV18 and TRBJ2-7; TRBD1 fits 7 bases in the junction. The sample was PBMCs or T cells enriched from blood (not recorded which). The source of this sequence is a human donor in a cohort exposed to, infected with or recovered from COVID-19 (not recorded which). The donor label of this sample is uncertain. The nucleotide sequence reads TGTGCCAGCTCGCCTAACAGGGGCGGCGAGCAGTACTTC. Translated, it gives CASSPNRGGEQYF.